Shown below are 2 T cell receptor beta chains from a single sample sequenced in a study of OX40 agonist ivuxolimab in advanced cancers. Produced via immunoSEQ multiplex PCR; TCRdb's table is partial and in-frame only. Of 48,000 or so clones listed, about 88% are singletons. Sequenced material: CD4+ or CD8+ T cells sorted from blood, taken in a trial of the OX40 agonist ivuxolimab. The receptors derive from an adult with an advanced solid tumor such as melanoma, head and neck, liver or kidney cancer.

This clone was seen only a few times. The V gene is TRBV5-4, the J gene TRBJ1-2; 7 bases fit TRBD1. V lost 4 bases to trimming and J lost 2 bases; unmatched junction nucleotides: 5. Germline V gene sequence: CDR1 SGHNT, CDR2 YYREEE (reference sequence). This CDR3 spans 14 amino acids. In nucleotides, the CDR3 is TGTGCCAGCAGCCGGACAGGAGAAAACTATGGCTACACCTTC. Its protein is CASSRTGENYGYTF.

This rearrangement joins TRBV18 to TRBJ1-1, with D tentatively TRBD1 (6 bases). In germline, CDR1 is KGHSH, CDR2 LQKENI. Trimming stripped 0 bases from V and 5 bases from J, with 10 bases between. The CDR3 extends over 14 amino acids. CDR3 sequence reads: CASSPPRGGTEAFF. CDR3 bases: TGTGCCAGCTCACCACCGAGGGGGGGAACTGAAGCTTTCTTT.